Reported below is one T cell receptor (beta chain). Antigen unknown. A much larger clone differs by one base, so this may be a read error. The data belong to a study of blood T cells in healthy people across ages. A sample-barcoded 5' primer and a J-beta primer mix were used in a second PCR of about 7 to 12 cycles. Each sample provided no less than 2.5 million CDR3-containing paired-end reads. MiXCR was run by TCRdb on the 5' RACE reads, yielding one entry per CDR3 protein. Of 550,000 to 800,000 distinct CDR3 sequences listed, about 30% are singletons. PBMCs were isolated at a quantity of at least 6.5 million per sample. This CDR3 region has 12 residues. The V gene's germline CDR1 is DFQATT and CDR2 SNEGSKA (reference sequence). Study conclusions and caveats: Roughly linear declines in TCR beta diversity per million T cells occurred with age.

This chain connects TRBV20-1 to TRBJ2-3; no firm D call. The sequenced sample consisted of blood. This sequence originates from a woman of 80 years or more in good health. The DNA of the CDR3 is TGCAGTGCCGGACCATACACAGATGCGCAGTATTTT. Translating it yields CSAGPYTDAQYF.